These 30 T cell receptor beta chains were sequenced from one sample in a study of T cells after yellow fever vaccination. TCRdb re-derived calls from the 5' RACE reads in MiXCR, one entry per CDR3 protein. Counted here are 150,000 or so distinct CDR3 sequences, about a tenth occurring once; the ten biggest clones make up about 40%. The material was CD8+ T cells sorted from PBMCs, obtained 45 days after the yellow fever booster vaccination. These receptors were obtained from a man younger than 35 who received the YFV17D yellow fever vaccine.

The chain recombines TRBV6-5 with TRBJ2-2; TRBD1 aligns across 9 bases. Germline lookup yields CDR1 MNHEY and CDR2 SVGAGI. Unmatched junction bases numbered 5, after V lost 2 bases and J lost 4 bases. The CDR3 totals 16 residues. The CDR3 nucleotides are TGTGCCAGCAGTTACGCCGCGACAGGGGGCACCGGGGAGCTGTTTTTT. Protein: CASSYAATGGTGELFF.

This clonotype was recorded many times. This sequence joins TRBV18 and TRBJ2-3; TRBD1 matches 9 bases. V was clipped by 5 bases and J by 0 bases; unmatched bases: 6. The CDR3 extends over 16 amino acids. Germline V gene lookup returns CDR1 KGHSH and CDR2 LQKENI. Here the CDR3 reads CASSAQGADSTDTQYF. In DNA form, the CDR3 reads TGTGCCAGCTCAGCACAGGGGGCGGATAGCACAGATACGCAGTATTTT.

The genes are TRBV15 and TRBJ2-3, with D perhaps TRBD1 (5 bases). The germline CDR1 and CDR2 sequences are LNHNV and YYDKDF (reference sequence). The CDR3 is 15 amino acids. V lost 0 bases and J lost 2, with 9 bases in between. This chain's CDR3 is CATSREDRATDTQYF. CDR3 coding DNA: TGTGCCACCAGCAGAGAAGACAGAGCCACAGATACGCAGTATTTT.

The chain is built from TRBV6-2 or TRBV6-3 and TRBJ2-1; 8 nucleotides align to TRBD2. CDR1 and CDR2 from the germline V gene are MNHEY and SVGEGT. Losses at the gene ends were 7 bases for V and 9 bases for J; bases not matched to a gene: 11. The CDR3 has 14 amino acids. Written as DNA, the CDR3 is TGTGCCAGCACCCTTTCCCCCCTAGCGGGTGAGCAGTTCTTC. Translated, it gives CASTLSPLAGEQFF.

Only a few counts were recorded for this clonotype. The chain recombines TRBV4-3 with TRBJ2-2; the match to TRBD1 covers 7 bases. The CDR3 runs 15 residues. V was pared by 1 base and J by 7 bases, with 6 bases of the junction left unmatched. CDR1 and CDR2 from the germline V gene are LGHNA and YSLEER. This CDR3 reads CASSQVGRGIGELFF. DNA for the CDR3: TGCGCCAGCAGCCAAGTAGGCAGGGGGATCGGGGAGCTGTTTTTT.

This sequence joins TRBV20-1 and TRBJ2-1, with 12 bases identical to TRBD2. The length of the CDR3 is 15 residues. V lost 3 bases, J lost 9 bases, and 9 bases stayed unmatched. Germline V CDR1 and CDR2: DFQATT, SNEGSKA (reference sequence). CDR3 protein: CSASPLAGGPTEQFF. Written as DNA, the CDR3 is TGCAGTGCTAGCCCTCTAGCGGGGGGGCCCACTGAGCAGTTCTTC.

Turning to this clonotype: Relative to the germline gene, one junction end is altered; a read error may explain this. The genes are TRBV7-7 and TRBJ2-5; 9 bases agree with TRBD1. The CDR3 has 17 residues. From germline, CDR1 is SSHAT and CDR2 FNYEAQ (reference sequence). This CDR3 reads CASSLALPGQGEETQYF. The CDR3 nucleotides are TGTGCTAGCAGCTTAGCCCTTCCGGGACAGGGAGAAGAGACCCAGTACTTC. Using reference TRBV7-7 and TRBJ2-5 for the parts outside the CDR3, the full variable domain is GAGVSQSPRYKVTKRGQDVTLRCDPISSHATLYWYQQALGQGPEFLTYFNYEAQPDKSGLPSDRFSAERPEGSISTLTIQRTEQRDSAMYRCASSLALPGQGEETQYFGPGTRLLVL.

This clonotype was seen repeatedly, ten times or more. The gene calls are TRBV10-3 and TRBJ2-4; no definite D call. There are 16 residues in the CDR3. Between the trimmed V and J ends, which lost 3 bases and 1 base, there was a span of 13 bases. Germline V lookup: CDR1 ENHRY, CDR2 SYGVKD. Here the CDR3 reads CAISDWATAAKNIQYF. Written as DNA, the CDR3 is TGTGCCATCAGTGACTGGGCGACGGCGGCCAAAAACATTCAGTACTTC.

Regarding this clonotype: Germline is not matched at one junction end, which may reflect a read error. The chain couples TRBV7-7 to TRBJ1-1; weak D call: TRBD1 (5 bases). The CDR3 is 14 residues long. Per germline, CDR1 SSHAT and CDR2 FNYEAQ (reference sequence). The CDR3: CASSLALGDGEAFF. The CDR3, as DNA: TGTGCTAGCAGCTTAGCTCTGGGGGACGGTGAAGCTTTCTTT.

In this sample, this clonotype turned up a few times. The chain joins TRBV4-1 to TRBJ2-2, with no clear D. CDR1 is MGHRA and CDR2 is YSYEKL in the germline V gene. Trimming cost V 5 bases and J 1 base, with 8 bases left between them. The CDR3 totals 14 residues. As DNA, the CDR3 is TGCGCCAGCAGCAACCGACAGAACACCGGGGAGCTGTTTTTT. Translation: CASSNRQNTGELFF.

The chain is built from TRBV6-5 and TRBJ2-7; 12 bases are a match to TRBD2. The CDR3 loop spans 14 amino acids. The germline V gene encodes CDR1 MNHEY and CDR2 SVGAGI. V shed 5 bases, J shed 3 bases, and the junction held 2 bases outside the gene matches. This CDR3 is CASSRTSGVYEQYF. Written as DNA, the CDR3 is TGTGCCAGCAGTCGGACTAGCGGGGTCTACGAGCAGTACTTC.

The gene calls are TRBV4-2 and TRBJ2-5; TRBD2 aligns across 7 bases. The V and J ends lost 4 bases and 2 bases, in that order; junction bases with no gene match: 13. The germline CDR1 and CDR2 sequences are LGHNA and YNFKEQ. The CDR3 loop spans 17 amino acids. This CDR3 reads CASSPGGLAALQETQYF. In DNA form, the CDR3 reads TGTGCCAGCAGCCCAGGTGGCCTAGCGGCCTTGCAAGAGACCCAGTACTTC.

This clonotype showed up just a few times. The chain couples TRBV25-1 to TRBJ2-3; TRBD2 might be the D (6 bases). Trimming removed 8 bases from V and 4 bases from J, with 13 bases in between. Germline CDR1 and CDR2: MGHDK and SYGVNS. CDR3 length: 13 residues. The CDR3 sequence is CASGWGVPDTQYF. CDR3 bases: TGTGCCAGCGGTTGGGGGGTACCAGATACGCAGTATTTT.

The chain carries TRBV7-3 and TRBJ2-3; 8 nucleotides match TRBD2. The CDR3 sequence is 15 residues long. With 0 bases clipped from V and 4 bases from J, the junction kept 3 bases outside the gene matches. Germline values: CDR1 SGHTA, CDR2 FQGTGA. CDR3 loop: CASSLTAGGSDTQYF. Written as DNA, the CDR3 is TGTGCCAGCAGCTTAACGGCGGGGGGCTCAGATACGCAGTATTTT.

This clonotype was counted many times. This chain joins TRBV3-1 and TRBJ2-5; 7 bases line up with TRBD2. Per the germline V gene, CDR1 is LGHDT and CDR2 is YNNKEL (reference sequence). The V gene end was trimmed by 3 bases and the J gene end by 2 bases; junction bases not matched to a gene: 6. This CDR3 is 15 amino acids long. The CDR3 reads CASSQETSRQETQYF. CDR3 in DNA: TGTGCCAGCAGCCAGGAGACTAGCCGACAAGAGACCCAGTACTTC.

The chain carries TRBV3-1 and TRBJ2-1; D not certain. There are 13 residues in the CDR3. Germline loops: CDR1 LGHDT, CDR2 YNNKEL (reference sequence). The V gene lost 0 bases and the J gene lost 10 bases, with 10 bases spanning the gap. In nucleotides, the CDR3 is TGTGCCAGCAGCCAAGATCCCCAGCCAGAGCAGTTCTTC. Translating it yields CASSQDPQPEQFF.

In its sample, this clonotype was seen a few times. The chain links TRBV4-1 to TRBJ2-3; 11 nucleotides agree with TRBD2. Unmatched junction bases numbered 4, after V lost 7 bases and J lost 4 bases. Germline-derived CDR1 and CDR2 are MGHRA and YSYEKL. The CDR3 has 14 amino acids. The CDR3 nucleotides are TGCGCCAGCAATAGCGGGGGGGGCCCAGATACGCAGTATTTT. Translating gives CASNSGGGPDTQYF.

The chain combines TRBV6-5 with TRBJ2-7; TRBD2 might be the D (5 bases). Germline-derived CDR1 and CDR2 are MNHEY and SVGAGI. The length of the CDR3 is 14 residues. V was clipped by 2 bases and J by 4 bases, with 12 bases between them. The CDR3 is CASSYELGSYEQYF. CDR3 in DNA: TGTGCCAGCAGTTACGAGCTGGGGAGTTACGAGCAGTACTTC.

A few counts support this clonotype. The CDR3 protein is CASGGNEQFF. DNA for the CDR3: TGTGCCAGCGGGGGTAATGAGCAGTTCTTC. The J gene is TRBJ2-1, the V gene TRBV2; either TRBD1 or TRBD2 may supply D (5 bases each). The CDR3 spans 10 residues. V gave up 8 bases and J gave up 7 bases, with 6 bases separating them. The V gene's germline CDR1 is SNHLY and CDR2 FYNNEI.

This clonotype occurred many times. A junction boundary mismatches the germline segment, possibly from a read error. The gene calls are TRBV4-1 and TRBJ2-1; D perhaps matches TRBD2 (7 bases). From germline, CDR1 is MGHRA and CDR2 YSYEKL. CDR3 length equals 12 residues. CDR3 in DNA: TGCGCCAGCGGGGGGGCCTACAGTGAGCAGTTCTTC. Amino acid sequence: CASGGAYSEQFF.

The gene calls are TRBV27 and TRBJ2-1; 7 bases map to TRBD2. CDR3 length: 16 residues. V trimming: 3 bases; J trimming: 6 bases; junction bases outside the gene matches: 11. The germline V gene has CDR1 MNHEY and CDR2 SMNVEV (reference sequence). The CDR3 here is CASSFSTSASLNEQFF. CDR3 bases: TGTGCCAGCAGTTTCTCCACTAGCGCCTCCCTCAATGAGCAGTTCTTC.

This rearrangement joins TRBV5-1 to TRBJ2-1; TRBD2 might be the D (6 bases). Trimming took off 0 bases at V and 6 bases at J, with 10 bases between the two ends. The CDR3 totals 14 residues. Looked up from germline, CDR1 is SGHRS and CDR2 is YFSETQ. In DNA form, the CDR3 reads TGCGCCAGCAGCTTGGGACTAGGATGCAATGAGCAGTTCTTC. Its translation: CASSLGLGCNEQFF.

The chain uses TRBV20-1 and TRBJ2-7; 13 positions match TRBD2. V shed 6 bases and J 3 bases; nucleotides not matched to a gene: 8. This CDR3 has 15 residues. The V gene's germline CDR1 is DFQATT and CDR2 SNEGSKA (reference sequence). CDR3 DNA: TGCAGTGCCGGACTAGCGGGGGACGCGGGCTACGAGCAGTACGTC. Its translation is CSAGLAGDAGYEQYV.

The chain couples TRBV6-5 to TRBJ2-6; 7 nucleotides match TRBD1. V dropped 7 bases and J dropped 1; count of bases not matched to a gene: 10. Germline V gene sequence: CDR1 MNHEY, CDR2 SVGAGI. This CDR3 comprises 17 residues. CDR3 sequence: CASTYIGGGSGANVLTF. In DNA, the CDR3 is TGTGCCAGCACCTATATAGGGGGCGGGTCTGGGGCCAACGTCCTGACTTTC.

V and J are TRBV3-1 and TRBJ2-1; a weak D match, TRBD1 (7 bases). The CDR3 is made up of 17 amino acids. Germline V gene data show CDR1 as LGHDT and CDR2 as YNNKEL (reference sequence). V was cut by 0 bases and J by 2 bases, with 14 bases left in between. In DNA form, the CDR3 reads TGTGCCAGCAGCCAAGACAGGGGGACTGGGACCTACAATGAGCAGTTCTTC. Translated: CASSQDRGTGTYNEQFF.

This clonotype was counted many times. This chain links TRBV12-3 or TRBV12-4 with TRBJ2-5, with 9 bases fitting TRBD2. The CDR3 loop spans 16 amino acids. Germline trimming cut 4 bases from V and 1 base from J; bases unmatched to any gene: 7. Written as DNA, the CDR3 is TGTGCCAGCAGTTCGCCCGTGACTAGCGGCCAAGAGACCCAGTACTTC. Translating it yields CASSSPVTSGQETQYF.

This rearrangement joins TRBV20-1 to TRBJ2-5; possibly TRBD1 or TRBD2 for D (5 bases each). Germline CDR1 DFQATT, CDR2 SNEGSKA (reference sequence). This CDR3 comprises 13 residues. Trimming left V 6 bases short and J 5 bases short, with 16 bases between. CDR3 DNA: TGCAGTGCCGGCGAGGGGCTGGAGGAGACCCAGTACTTC. Translated: CSAGEGLEETQYF.

J is TRBJ2-3 and V is TRBV15; 10 nucleotides align to TRBD2. Germline CDR1 LNHNV, CDR2 YYDKDF (reference sequence). The CDR3 contains 16 residues. The junction had 8 bases not matched to a gene; V was cut back by 3 bases and J by 5 bases. CDR3 amino acids: CATSRGQRGGRDTQYF. The DNA of the CDR3 is TGTGCCACCAGCAGGGGGCAGCGGGGGGGCCGAGATACGCAGTATTTT. The whole variable domain, remainder taken from reference TRBV15 and TRBJ2-3, is DAMVIQNPRYQVTQFGKPVTLSCSQTLNHNVMYWYQQKSSQAPKLLFHYYDKDFNNEADTPDNFQSRRPNTSFCFLDIRSPGLGDTAMYLCATSRGQRGGRDTQYFGPGTRLTVL.

The chain has TRBV12-3 or TRBV12-4 and TRBJ1-2, with 10 nucleotides matching TRBD1. Trimming cost V 5 bases and J 4 bases; bases outside gene matches: 10. This CDR3 comprises 16 residues. CDR3 bases: TGTGCCAGCAGTGCCCCCGGGACAGGGGTAACCTATGGCTACACCTTC. This translates into CASSAPGTGVTYGYTF.

The sample holds a few counts of this clonotype. The gene calls are TRBV28 and TRBJ2-1; D gene uncertain. There are 16 residues in the CDR3. The V end lost 5 bases, the J end lost 0 bases, and 14 bases lay between the germline ends. Germline V gene sequence: CDR1 MDHEN, CDR2 SYDVKM. This CDR3 is CASSPTKGGSYNEQFF. DNA of the CDR3: TGTGCCAGCAGTCCAACCAAGGGCGGCTCCTACAATGAGCAGTTCTTC.